This T cell receptor beta chain comes out of a study of T-cell memory formation after mild COVID-19. Study outcomes and limitations: Of the contracting clones, CD4+ ones lay mainly in CM and EM, and CD8+ ones in EMRA.

As to this clonotype: Its antigen is as yet unknown.

From 5'RACE with constant-segment primers came TCR alpha and TCR beta cDNA libraries that carried sample barcodes and UMIs. TCRdb reanalysed the 5' RACE reads using MiXCR and keeps one entry per CDR3 protein. The sample holds hundreds of thousands of distinct CDR3 sequences; about 20% are singletons and the top ten take 8.4%. The CDR3 has 12 residues. V was trimmed by 0 bases and J by 2 bases, leaving 2 bases between them. Per the germline V gene, CDR1 is LNHDA and CDR2 is SQIVND (reference sequence). The sequence was collected from an adult woman who had mild COVID-19 (a few samples of this study predate the infection). Cell type and time point are not known. The J gene is TRBJ2-7, the V gene TRBV19; D is unresolved. What was sequenced was PBMCs or a T cell subset sorted from them (not recorded which). This CDR3 is CASSIDPYEQYF. The CDR3 DNA reads as TGTGCCAGTAGTATAGATCCCTACGAGCAGTACTTC.